These 24 T cell receptor beta chains originate from one sample sequenced in a study of technical replicates of blood from several donors. The protocol was immunoSEQ multiplex PCR, while the TCRdb copy is restricted to in-frame clones and leaves out a portion. Of some 56,000 clones in the sample, about 96% were seen once. The sequenced material came from PBMCs. The receptor set was obtained from a human donor in good health. Some clones in this sample may be carry-over from other donors' samples.

The J gene is TRBJ1-5, the V gene TRBV19, with D perhaps TRBD1 (5 bases). V lost 3 bases and J 7 bases, leaving 13 bases between the germline ends. The CDR3 has 14 residues. CDR1 and CDR2 from the germline V gene are LNHDA and SQIVND (reference sequence). The CDR3 bases are TGTGCCAGTAGTATCGGGACCGGGAGCCAGCCCCAGCATTTT. The encoded protein is CASSIGTGSQPQHF. The whole variable domain, remainder taken from reference TRBV19 and TRBJ1-5, is DGGITQSPKYLFRKEGQNVTLSCEQNLNHDAMYWYRQDPGQGLRLIYYSQIVNDFQKGDIAEGYSVSREKKESFPLTVTSAQKNPTAFYLCASSIGTGSQPQHFGDGTRLSIL.

The V and J genes are TRBV7-7 and TRBJ2-1; 9 bases map to TRBD2. The length of the CDR3 is 15 residues. Germline trimming cut 3 bases from V and 5 bases from J; bases unmatched to any gene: 5. Germline CDR1 reads SSHAT; CDR2 reads FNYEAQ (reference sequence). CDR3 nucleotides: TGTGCCAGCAGCTTTAGCGGGAGTTCGCACAATGAGCAGTTCTTC. This encodes CASSFSGSSHNEQFF.

This sequence joins TRBV6-4 and TRBJ2-6; D remains unclear. Trimming removed 4 bases from V and 0 bases from J, with 4 bases in between. This CDR3 has 14 amino acids. Germline V gene sequence: CDR1 MRHNA, CDR2 SNTAGT. CDR3 sequence reads: CASSARSGANVLTF. The CDR3 DNA is TGTGCCAGCAGTGCTCGCTCTGGGGCCAACGTCCTGACTTTC.

The J gene is TRBJ1-1, the V gene TRBV18; D is uncertain. The CDR3 loop spans 15 amino acids. From germline, CDR1 is KGHSH and CDR2 LQKENI. V shed 0 bases and J shed 4 bases, with 12 bases lying between them. In DNA form, the CDR3 reads TGTGCCAGCTCACCACCGAGGTTTCCGATCACTGAAGCTTTCTTT. Amino acids: CASSPPRFPITEAFF.

V and J are TRBV4-1 and TRBJ2-1; 8 bases fit TRBD2. CDR1 and CDR2 (germline): MGHRA, YSYEKL. The CDR3 consists of 16 residues. J lost 9 bases, V lost 2 bases, and 12 bases had no gene match. The chain's CDR3 is CASSQLAGTSISEQFF. Here the CDR3 DNA reads TGCGCCAGCAGCCAACTTGCCGGGACTAGTATCAGTGAGCAGTTCTTC.

In nucleotides, the CDR3 is TGTGCCAGCAGTTACCTAGATACCCAGTACTTC. Translation gives CASSYLDTQYF. The chain recombines TRBV6-6 with TRBJ2-5; no firm D call. This CDR3 has 11 residues. Trimming left V 2 bases short and J 8 bases short, with 6 bases between. Germline CDR1 is MNHNY and CDR2 is SVGAGI (reference sequence).

The chain combines TRBV25-1 with TRBJ2-5; 8 nucleotides match TRBD2. V was pared by 2 bases and J by 5 bases, with 16 bases of the junction left unmatched. Germline V gene data show CDR1 as MGHDK and CDR2 as SYGVNS. The CDR3 extends over 18 amino acids. The chain's CDR3 is CASSEELERGRTRETQYF. The CDR3 DNA follows: TGTGCCAGCAGTGAAGAGCTCGAGCGGGGGCGCACCCGGGAGACCCAGTACTTC.

This rearrangement joins TRBV27 to TRBJ1-1, with D possibly TRBD1 on 6 matching bases. The CDR3 length is 16 residues. Trimming left V 9 bases short and J 4 bases short, with 24 bases between. CDR1 is MNHEY, CDR2 SMNVEV, per germline (reference sequence). Here the CDR3 DNA reads TGTGCCAGTTCCCCAGGGGCGCGTTTCGTAGCCACTGAAGCTTTCTTT. Protein product: CASSPGARFVATEAFF.

The chain couples TRBV7-8 to TRBJ2-7; the D is unclear. The V end lost 3 bases, the J end lost 3 bases, and 12 bases lay between the germline ends. CDR1 and CDR2 from the germline V gene are SGHVS and FQNEAQ. The CDR3 consists of 14 residues. CDR3 sequence (DNA): TGTGCCAGCAGCTTTTCCGGTGAGATCTACGAGCAGTACTTC. As protein: CASSFSGEIYEQYF.

This chain connects TRBV20-1 to TRBJ2-5; no clear D gene. CDR3 size: 10 residues. CDR1 and CDR2 from the germline V gene are DFQATT and SNEGSKA (reference sequence). V lost 5 bases to trimming and J lost 5 bases, with 6 bases between them. This chain's CDR3 is CSAFGETQYF. The DNA for the CDR3 is TGCAGTGCTTTCGGGGAGACCCAGTACTTC.

The chain uses TRBV5-8 and TRBJ2-5, with 13 positions matching TRBD2. Germline loops: CDR1 SGHTS, CDR2 YDEGEE. CDR3 length equals 15 residues. With 5 bases clipped from V and 5 bases from J, the junction kept 6 bases outside the gene matches. The CDR3 region has the DNA TGTGCCAGCAGTCCCGGACTAGCGGGAGCTGAGACCCAGTACTTC. Translation: CASSPGLAGAETQYF.

This chain connects TRBV19 to TRBJ2-3, with 8 nucleotides matching TRBD2. The CDR3 extends over 15 amino acids. The germline CDR1 and CDR2 sequences are LNHDA and SQIVND (reference sequence). The J segment lost 4 bases and the V segment lost 5 bases, leaving 8 bases of the junction unmatched. CDR3 coding DNA: TGTGCCAGTAGTTGGGCGGGAGGTAGATCAGATACGCAGTATTTT. Amino acids: CASSWAGGRSDTQYF.

This sequence joins TRBV7-9 and TRBJ2-7; a weak D match, TRBD2 (6 bases). The CDR3 has 14 residues. V was cut by 5 bases and J by 2 bases, with 13 bases left in between. Germline CDR1 SEHNR, CDR2 FQNEAQ (reference sequence). The CDR3 loop is CASSPSRGAYEQYF. In DNA, the CDR3 is TGTGCCAGCAGCCCCAGTCGCGGGGCCTACGAGCAGTACTTC.

This clone was counted once. The chain employs TRBV25-1 and TRBJ2-1; maybe TRBD1 (6 bases). CDR1 and CDR2 from the germline V gene are MGHDK and SYGVNS. The ends were cut back, 1 base at V and 7 bases at J, with 17 bases in the middle. This CDR3 spans 16 amino acids. The CDR3 reads CASSESLTGPRNEQFF. CDR3 nucleotides: TGTGCCAGCAGTGAATCCCTAACAGGGCCCCGGAATGAGCAGTTCTTC. The entire variable domain, with the rest obtained from reference TRBV25-1 and TRBJ2-1, is as follows: EADIYQTPRYLVIGTGKKITLECSQTMGHDKMYWYQQDPGMELHLIHYSYGVNSTEKGDLSSESTVSRIRTEHFPLTLESARPSHTSQYLCASSESLTGPRNEQFFGPGTRLTVL.

The V and J genes are TRBV7-9 and TRBJ2-7; 8 bases agree with TRBD1. Trimming took 5 bases from V and 3 from J; bases not matched to a gene: 3. The CDR3 sequence is 13 residues long. The germline V gene encodes CDR1 SEHNR and CDR2 FQNEAQ (reference sequence). CDR3 region: CASSEDRVYEQYF. The CDR3 DNA reads TGTGCCAGCAGCGAGGACAGGGTCTACGAGCAGTACTTC.

The chain joins TRBV7-3 to TRBJ1-1; 10 bases match TRBD1. The CDR3 is 16 amino acids. Trimming cost V 0 bases and J 7 bases; bases outside gene matches: 8. The germline gives CDR1 SGHTA, CDR2 FQGTGA. CDR3 bases: TGTGCCAGCAGCTTAACCCCCCTGACAGGGGGCTTTGAAGCTTTCTTT. Protein: CASSLTPLTGGFEAFF.

V gene TRBV6-6 combines with J gene TRBJ1-2; D is undetermined. V shed 2 bases and J shed 0 bases, with 10 bases lying between them. The CDR3 is 15 residues long. CDR1 and CDR2 from the germline V gene are MNHNY and SVGAGI (reference sequence). CDR3 residues: CASSYEVVANYGYTF. The CDR3 coding sequence is TGTGCCAGCAGTTACGAAGTGGTAGCTAACTATGGCTACACCTTC.

This chain connects TRBV27 to TRBJ2-7, with 7 bases that match TRBD1. Germline V CDR1 and CDR2: MNHEY, SMNVEV (reference sequence). V gave up 5 bases and J gave up 2 bases; unmatched junction bases: 6. The CDR3 runs 14 residues. The CDR3 DNA sequence: TGTGCCAGCAGTGCGAGGGACAGTACCTACGAGCAGTACTTC. It encodes CASSARDSTYEQYF.

CDR3 region: CASQSEVPVWEQYF. CDR3 nucleotide sequence: TGTGCCAGCCAATCGGAGGTGCCAGTTTGGGAGCAGTACTTC. The rearrangement links TRBV21-1 to TRBJ2-7; TRBD2 was called by the table and not checked on the DNA. TRBV21-1 is marked as a pseudogene. CDR3 length: 14 residues.

The chain is built from TRBV5-6 and TRBJ1-3; D unclear. CDR3 length: 14 residues. Trimming removed 2 bases from V and 0 bases from J, with 6 bases in between. Per germline, CDR1 SGHDT and CDR2 YYEEEE. In nucleotides, the CDR3 is TGTGCCAGCAGCTTAGGAGGCTCTGGAAACACCATATATTTT. Its protein product is CASSLGGSGNTIYF.

The CDR3 loop reads CASRRQGSSPLHF. Written as DNA, the CDR3 is TGTGCCAGCAGGCGACAGGGTAGTTCACCCCTCCACTTT. The J gene is TRBJ1-6, the V gene TRBV2, with 7 bases identical to TRBD1. The CDR3 is 13 residues long. V shed 6 bases and J 9 bases; nucleotides not matched to a gene: 5. The germline CDR1 and CDR2 sequences are SNHLY and FYNNEI.

The V call is TRBV6-5, the J call TRBJ1-6, with TRBD1 identical over 8 bases. This CDR3 contains 15 residues. Trimming took 5 bases from V and 14 from J; bases not matched to a gene: 14. The V gene's germline CDR1 is MNHEY and CDR2 SVGAGI. In DNA, the CDR3 is TGTGCCAGCAGTCCCGGACAGGGTGGAGGAGGGGCCCTCCACTTT. It encodes CASSPGQGGGGALHF.

This chain connects TRBV7-9 to TRBJ2-3; 9 positions match TRBD2. This CDR3 is built from 17 residues. CDR1 and CDR2 (germline): SEHNR, FQNEAQ (reference sequence). V lost 4 bases to trimming and J lost 3 bases; unmatched junction nucleotides: 11. The CDR3 region has the DNA TGTGCCAGCAGCTGGGCTGGACTAGCGAAAGGAACAGATACGCAGTATTTT. This gives the protein CASSWAGLAKGTDTQYF.

The DNA of the CDR3 is TGTGCTAGTGGTTTTAGGCCCGGGCCGGGGGTTAGTAATCAGCCCCAGCATTTT. It is translated as CASGFRPGPGVSNQPQHF. The V and J genes are TRBV12-5 and TRBJ1-5; D perhaps matches TRBD1 (5 bases). The CDR3 extends over 18 amino acids. From germline, CDR1 is LGHNT and CDR2 FRNRAP. The V end was cut by 3 bases, the J end by 4 bases, with 22 bases between.